The text below deals with one T cell receptor (beta chain). An end of the junction differs from the germline gene, which may be a read error. This record belongs to a study of long-term antiretroviral therapy in people with HIV. With survey level as its setting, the immunoSEQ assay was v3.0. Using immunoSEQ multiplex PCR, the repertoire was profiled, and TCRdb retains in-frame clones only, with some absent. The repertoire holds fewer than 25,000 clones, with 80% to 90% as singletons. The CDR3 is made up of 13 amino acids. The germline V gene has CDR1 SSHAT and CDR2 FNYEAQ (reference sequence). Sequencing used unsorted PBMCs, obtained 1.2 years after starting antiretroviral therapy. The chain links TRBV7-7 to TRBJ1-1; 7 bases agree with TRBD1. The receptor was derived from a man in his fifties or sixties with HIV. The CDR3 bases are TGTGCTAGCAGCTTAGGGACAGACACTGAAGCTTTCTTT. It codes for CASSLGTDTEAFF.